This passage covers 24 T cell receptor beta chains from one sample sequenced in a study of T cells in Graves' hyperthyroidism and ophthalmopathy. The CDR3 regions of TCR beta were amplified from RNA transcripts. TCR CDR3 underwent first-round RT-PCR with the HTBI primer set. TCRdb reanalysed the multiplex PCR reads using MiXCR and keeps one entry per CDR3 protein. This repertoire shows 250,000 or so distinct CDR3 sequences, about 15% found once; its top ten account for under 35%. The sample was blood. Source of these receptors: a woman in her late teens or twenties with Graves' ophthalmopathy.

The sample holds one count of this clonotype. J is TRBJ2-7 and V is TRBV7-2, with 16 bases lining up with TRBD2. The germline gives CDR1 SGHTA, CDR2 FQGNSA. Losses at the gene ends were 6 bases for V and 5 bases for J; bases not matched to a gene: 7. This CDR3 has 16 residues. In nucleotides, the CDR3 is TGTGCCAGCAGTCCTCTAGGGACTAGCGGGGGGGACGAGCAGTACTTC. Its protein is CASSPLGTSGGDEQYF.

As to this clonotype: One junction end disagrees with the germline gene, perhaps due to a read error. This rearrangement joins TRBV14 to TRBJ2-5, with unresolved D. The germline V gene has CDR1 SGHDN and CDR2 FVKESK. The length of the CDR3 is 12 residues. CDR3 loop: CAGSQVGETQYF. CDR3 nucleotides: TGTGCCGGCAGCCAAGTCGGAGAGACCCAGTACTTC. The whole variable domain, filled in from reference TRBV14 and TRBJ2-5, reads EAGVTQFPSHSVIEKGQTVTLRCDPISGHDNLYWYRRVMGKEIKFLLHFVKESKQDESGMPNNRFLAERTGGTYSTLKVQPAELEDSGVYFCAGSQVGETQYFGPGTRLLVL.

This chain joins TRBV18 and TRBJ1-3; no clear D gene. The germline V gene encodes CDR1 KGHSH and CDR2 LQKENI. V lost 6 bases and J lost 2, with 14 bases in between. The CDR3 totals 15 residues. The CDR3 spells CASSPSRNTGNTIYF. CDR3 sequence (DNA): TGTGCCAGCTCCCCGAGCAGAAACACTGGAAACACCATATATTTT.

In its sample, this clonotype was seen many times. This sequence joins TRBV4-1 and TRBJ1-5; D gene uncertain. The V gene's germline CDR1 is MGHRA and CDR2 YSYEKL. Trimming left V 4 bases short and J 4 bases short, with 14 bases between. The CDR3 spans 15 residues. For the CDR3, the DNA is TGCGCCAGCAGCCCTTCGCCGGGCCTGAATCAGCCCCAGCATTTT. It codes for CASSPSPGLNQPQHF.

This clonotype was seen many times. CDR3 coding DNA: TGCGCCAGCAGCCAAGATGCGCACATGAACACTGAAGCTTTCTTT. Translating it yields CASSQDAHMNTEAFF. The chain has TRBV4-3 and TRBJ1-1; D remains unclear. This CDR3 is built from 15 residues. The V gene's germline CDR1 is LGHNA and CDR2 YSLEER. Trimming removed 0 bases at V and 0 bases at J, with 8 bases between.

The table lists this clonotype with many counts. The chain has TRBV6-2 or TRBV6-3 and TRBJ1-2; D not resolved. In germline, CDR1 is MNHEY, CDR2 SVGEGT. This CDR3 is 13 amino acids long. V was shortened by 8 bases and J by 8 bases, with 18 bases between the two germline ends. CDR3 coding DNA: TGTGCCAGCCGAGGACGGCCCGGTGGGGGCTACACCTTC. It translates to CASRGRPGGGYTF.

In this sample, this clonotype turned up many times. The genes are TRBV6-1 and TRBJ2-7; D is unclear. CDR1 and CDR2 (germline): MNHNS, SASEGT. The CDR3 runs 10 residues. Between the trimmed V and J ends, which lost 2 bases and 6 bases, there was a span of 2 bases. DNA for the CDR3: TGTGCCAGCAGTGAATTCGAGCAGTACTTC. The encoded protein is CASSEFEQYF.

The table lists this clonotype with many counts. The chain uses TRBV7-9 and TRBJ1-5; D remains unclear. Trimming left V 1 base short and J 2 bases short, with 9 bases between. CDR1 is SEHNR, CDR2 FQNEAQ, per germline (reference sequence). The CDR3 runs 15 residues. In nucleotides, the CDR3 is TGTGCCAGCAGCTTAGTTGGGGTTGGCAATCAGCCCCAGCATTTT. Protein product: CASSLVGVGNQPQHF.

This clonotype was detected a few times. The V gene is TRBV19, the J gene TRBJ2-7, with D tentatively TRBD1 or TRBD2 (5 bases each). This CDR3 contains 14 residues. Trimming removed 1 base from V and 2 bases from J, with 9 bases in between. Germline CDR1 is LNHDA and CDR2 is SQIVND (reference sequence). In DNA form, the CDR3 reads TGTGCCAGTAGTATAGCTCCGGGGCCCTACGAGCAGTACTTC. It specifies CASSIAPGPYEQYF.

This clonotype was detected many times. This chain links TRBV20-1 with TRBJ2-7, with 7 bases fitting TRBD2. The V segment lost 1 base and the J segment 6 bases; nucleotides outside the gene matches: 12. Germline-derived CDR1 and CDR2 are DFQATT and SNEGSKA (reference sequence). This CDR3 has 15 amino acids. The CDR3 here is CSARASGNPQGEQYF. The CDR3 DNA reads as TGCAGTGCTAGAGCGAGCGGGAACCCTCAGGGCGAGCAGTACTTC.

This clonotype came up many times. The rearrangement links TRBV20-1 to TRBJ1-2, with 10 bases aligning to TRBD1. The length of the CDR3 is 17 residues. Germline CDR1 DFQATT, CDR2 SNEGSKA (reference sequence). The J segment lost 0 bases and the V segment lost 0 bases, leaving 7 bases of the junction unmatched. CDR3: CSARDRDRGLPNYGYTF. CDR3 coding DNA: TGCAGTGCTAGAGATCGGGACAGGGGCCTGCCTAACTATGGCTACACCTTC.

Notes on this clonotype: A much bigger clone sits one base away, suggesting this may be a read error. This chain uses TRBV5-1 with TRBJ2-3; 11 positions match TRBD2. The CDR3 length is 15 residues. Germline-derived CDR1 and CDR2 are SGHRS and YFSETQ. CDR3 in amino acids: CAGSDSGRATDTQYF. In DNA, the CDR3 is TGCGCCGGCAGCGATAGCGGGAGGGCCACAGATACGCAGTATTTT.

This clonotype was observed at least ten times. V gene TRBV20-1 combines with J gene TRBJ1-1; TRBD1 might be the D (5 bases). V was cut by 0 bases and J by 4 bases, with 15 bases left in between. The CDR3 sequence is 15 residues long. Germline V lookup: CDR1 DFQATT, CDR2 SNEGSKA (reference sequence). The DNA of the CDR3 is TGCAGTGCTAGAGAAACCGGGACGGAAAGCACTGAAGCTTTCTTT. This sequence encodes CSARETGTESTEAFF.

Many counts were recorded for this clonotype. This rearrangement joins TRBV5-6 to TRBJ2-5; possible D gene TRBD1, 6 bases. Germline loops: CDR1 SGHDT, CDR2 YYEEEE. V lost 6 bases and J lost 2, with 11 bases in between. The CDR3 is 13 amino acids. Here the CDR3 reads CASKVDSQETQYF. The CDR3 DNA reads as TGTGCCAGCAAAGTGGACAGTCAAGAGACCCAGTACTTC.

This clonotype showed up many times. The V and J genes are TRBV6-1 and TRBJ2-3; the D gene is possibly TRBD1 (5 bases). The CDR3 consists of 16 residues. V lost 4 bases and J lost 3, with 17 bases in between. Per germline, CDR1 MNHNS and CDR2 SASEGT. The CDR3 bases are TGTGCCAGCAGTGGGTTTACGGCAGGGTTGACAGATACGCAGTATTTT. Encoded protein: CASSGFTAGLTDTQYF.

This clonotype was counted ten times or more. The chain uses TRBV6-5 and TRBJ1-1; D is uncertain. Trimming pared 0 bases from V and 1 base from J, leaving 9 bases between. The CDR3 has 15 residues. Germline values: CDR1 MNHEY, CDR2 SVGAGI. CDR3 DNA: TGTGCCAGCAGTTACTCGATGCTTCAGAACACTGAAGCTTTCTTT. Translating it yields CASSYSMLQNTEAFF.

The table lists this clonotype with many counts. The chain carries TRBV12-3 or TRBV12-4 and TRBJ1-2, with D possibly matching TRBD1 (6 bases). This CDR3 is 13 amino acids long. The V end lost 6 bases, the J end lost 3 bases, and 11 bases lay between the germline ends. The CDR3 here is CASRTQGDYGYTF. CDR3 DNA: TGTGCCAGCAGAACACAGGGTGACTATGGCTACACCTTC.

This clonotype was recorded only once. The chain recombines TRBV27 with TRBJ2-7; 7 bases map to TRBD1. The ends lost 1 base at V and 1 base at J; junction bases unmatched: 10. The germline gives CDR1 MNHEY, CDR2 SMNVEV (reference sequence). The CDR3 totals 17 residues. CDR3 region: CASSLFAVTGMSYEQYF. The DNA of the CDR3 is TGTGCCAGCAGTTTATTTGCGGTGACAGGGATGTCCTACGAGCAGTACTTC.

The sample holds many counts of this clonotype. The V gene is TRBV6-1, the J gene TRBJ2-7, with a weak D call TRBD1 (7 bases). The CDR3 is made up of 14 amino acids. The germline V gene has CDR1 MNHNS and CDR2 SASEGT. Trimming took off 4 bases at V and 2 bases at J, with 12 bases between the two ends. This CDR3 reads CASSGGTAPYEQYF. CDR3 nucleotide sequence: TGTGCCAGCAGTGGCGGGACAGCTCCCTACGAGCAGTACTTC.

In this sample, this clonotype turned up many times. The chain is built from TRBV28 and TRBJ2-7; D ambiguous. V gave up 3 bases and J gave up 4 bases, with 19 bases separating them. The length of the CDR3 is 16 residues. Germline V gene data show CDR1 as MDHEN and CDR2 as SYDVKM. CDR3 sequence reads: CASSLVALGYLYEQYF. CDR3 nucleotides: TGTGCCAGCAGTTTGGTGGCATTGGGCTACCTTTACGAGCAGTACTTC. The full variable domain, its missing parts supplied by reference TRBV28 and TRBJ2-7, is DVKVTQSSRYLVKRTGEKVFLECVQDMDHENMFWYRQDPGLGLRLIYFSYDVKMKEKGDIPEGYSVSREKKERFSLILESASTNQTSMYLCASSLVALGYLYEQYFGPGTRLTVT.

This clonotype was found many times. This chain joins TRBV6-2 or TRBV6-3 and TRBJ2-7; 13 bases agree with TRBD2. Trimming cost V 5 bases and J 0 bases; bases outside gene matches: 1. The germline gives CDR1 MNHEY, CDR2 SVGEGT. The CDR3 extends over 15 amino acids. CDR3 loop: CASSRTSGSSYEQYF. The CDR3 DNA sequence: TGTGCCAGCAGTCGGACTAGCGGGAGCTCCTACGAGCAGTACTTC.

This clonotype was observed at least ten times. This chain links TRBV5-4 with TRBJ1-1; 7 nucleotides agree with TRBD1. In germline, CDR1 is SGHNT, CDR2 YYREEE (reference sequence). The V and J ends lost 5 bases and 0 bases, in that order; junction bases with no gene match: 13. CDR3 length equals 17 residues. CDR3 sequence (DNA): TGTGCCAGCAGAGCCGACAGGGCGTCTGGGGTGAACACTGAAGCTTTCTTT. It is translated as CASRADRASGVNTEAFF.

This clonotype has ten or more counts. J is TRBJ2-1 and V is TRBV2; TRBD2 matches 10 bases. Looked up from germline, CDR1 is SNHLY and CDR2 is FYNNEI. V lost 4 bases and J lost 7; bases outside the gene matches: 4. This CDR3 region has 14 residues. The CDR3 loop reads CASSASGGSNEQFF. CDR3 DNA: TGTGCCAGCAGTGCTAGCGGGGGTTCTAATGAGCAGTTCTTC. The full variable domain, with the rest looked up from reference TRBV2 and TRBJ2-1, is EPEVTQTPSHQVTQMGQEVILRCVPISNHLYFYWYRQILGQKVEFLVSFYNNEISEKSEIFDDQFSVERPDGSNFTLKIRSTKLEDSAMYFCASSASGGSNEQFFGPGTRLTVL.

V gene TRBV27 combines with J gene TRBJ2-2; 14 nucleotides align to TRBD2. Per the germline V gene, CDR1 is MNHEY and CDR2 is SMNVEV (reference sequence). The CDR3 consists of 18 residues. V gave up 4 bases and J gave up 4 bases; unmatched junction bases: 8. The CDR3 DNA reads TGTGCCAGCAGTTCGCGACTAGCGGGGGGGCCGGGCACCGGGGAGCTGTTTTTT. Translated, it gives CASSSRLAGGPGTGELFF.